This entry describes one T cell receptor beta chain. This entry is derived from a study of blood T cell repertoires in COVID-19. Study context: T cells, B-cell-depleted T cells, or PBMCs provided the cDNA or gDNA that served as material.

Germline loops: CDR1 SGHRS, CDR2 YFSETQ. Trimming took off 0 bases at V and 6 bases at J, with 11 bases between the two ends. This CDR3 has 14 amino acids. Under the authors' procedure: Estimates of nucleated cell counts were drawn from the amplification of reference gene primers. Method: immunoSEQ multiplex PCR; TCRdb's copy keeps in-frame clones and lacks some. D and trimming were read from the DNA, whereas the V and J calls and clone size are those reported in that table. In the table there are under 200,000 clones, around 80% of which are singletons. The source is a man aged 30 to 39 with active or convalescent COVID-19. The specimen sequenced was peripheral blood. J is TRBJ2-3 and V is TRBV5-1, with D uncertain. CDR3 DNA sequence: TGCGCCAGCAGCTTGGATGTCTCCCCGGATACGCAGTATTTT. It translates to CASSLDVSPDTQYF.